The clone carrying this T cell receptor beta chain turned up a few times. The antigen remains undetermined. The sample comes from a study of T cell responses to AZD1222 COVID-19 vaccine. Sequencing used immunoSEQ multiplex PCR; TCRdb keeps in-frame clones, though not all of them. This table holds tens of thousands of clones, around 85% found once. Germline lookup yields CDR1 MNHEY and CDR2 SVGAGI. Trimming left V 6 bases short and J 2 bases short, with 15 bases between. The length of the CDR3 is 15 residues. Study results and limitations: Only after the peak T cell response were repertoires sampled. Among spike-specific TCRs, nearly half reportedly target unmutated variant regions.

The chain combines TRBV6-5 with TRBJ2-3; the D gene is possibly TRBD1 (6 bases). The sample was peripheral blood, taken 28 days after the second AZD1222 dose. The sequence derives from an adult who received the AZD1222 COVID-19 vaccine. The CDR3 nucleotides read TGTGCCAGCAGACCCCAGGGGCCATACACAGATACGCAGTATTTT. As protein: CASRPQGPYTDTQYF.